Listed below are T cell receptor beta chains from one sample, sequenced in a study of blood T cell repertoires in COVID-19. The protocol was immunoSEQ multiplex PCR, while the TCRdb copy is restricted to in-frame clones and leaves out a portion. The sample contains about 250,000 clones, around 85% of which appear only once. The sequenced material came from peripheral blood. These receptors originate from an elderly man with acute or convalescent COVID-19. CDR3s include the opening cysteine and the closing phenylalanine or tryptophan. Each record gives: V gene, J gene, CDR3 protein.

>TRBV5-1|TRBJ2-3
CASSLVAGGITDTQYF
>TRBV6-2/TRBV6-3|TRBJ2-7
CASSWGPGQGSYEQYF
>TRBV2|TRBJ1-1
CASMSNRGLGTEAFF
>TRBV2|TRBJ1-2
CASSAGRTGGANYGYTF
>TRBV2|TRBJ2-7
CASSARWLTYEQYF
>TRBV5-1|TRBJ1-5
CASSLGLRDQPQHF
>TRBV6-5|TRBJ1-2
CASRLQGWTSGYTF
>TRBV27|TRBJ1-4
CASSWDRGSEKLFF
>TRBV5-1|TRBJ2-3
CASSLMTSGRGADTQYF
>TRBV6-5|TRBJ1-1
CASSYQGAQAFF
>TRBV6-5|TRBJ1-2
CASIASYRASGYTF
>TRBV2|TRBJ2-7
CASRGTVSYEQYF
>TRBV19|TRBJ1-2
CASSTFTGAERSYTF
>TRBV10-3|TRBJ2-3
CAISPSTDTQYF
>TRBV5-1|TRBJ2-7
CASSLASQESDEQYF
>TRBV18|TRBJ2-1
CASSGQEHYNEQFF
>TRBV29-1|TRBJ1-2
CSVPRAYGYTF
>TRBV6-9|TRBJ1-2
CASSSGAGGYGYTF
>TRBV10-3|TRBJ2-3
CAISSSLLADTQYF
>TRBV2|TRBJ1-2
CASGQGYYGYTF
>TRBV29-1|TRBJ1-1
CSVVLSSWGPLGAFF
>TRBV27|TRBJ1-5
CASSRDRQFNQPQHF
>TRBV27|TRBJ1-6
CASASPDRALGSPLHF